The sequence of this TCR beta chain was determined in a study of cytomegalovirus exposure and HLA in healthy donors. As for the study in general: Findings of an earlier analysis included around 120 million unique TCR beta sequences from some 200 million T cells. From HLA-typed donors, an early data release held tens of millions of unique TCRs.

The CDR3 spans 15 residues. V was clipped by 4 bases and J by 5 bases; unmatched bases: 9. CDR1 is SGHVS and CDR2 is FQNEAQ in the germline V gene. PCR amplification relied on 60 Vbeta primers (plus 13 Jbeta primers). Method: immunoSEQ multiplex PCR; TCRdb's copy keeps in-frame clones and lacks some. This repertoire comprises over 65,000 clones; its ten largest clones make up 4.6%. The clonotype comes from a man aged 25-45 years in good health and CMV-seronegative. The sample was PBMCs. The rearrangement joins TRBV7-8 to TRBJ2-3, with TRBD2 matching over 7 bases. The CDR3 protein is CASSSSRGRKDTQYF. CDR3 DNA: TGTGCCAGCAGCTCCTCGCGGGGGAGGAAAGATACGCAGTATTTT.